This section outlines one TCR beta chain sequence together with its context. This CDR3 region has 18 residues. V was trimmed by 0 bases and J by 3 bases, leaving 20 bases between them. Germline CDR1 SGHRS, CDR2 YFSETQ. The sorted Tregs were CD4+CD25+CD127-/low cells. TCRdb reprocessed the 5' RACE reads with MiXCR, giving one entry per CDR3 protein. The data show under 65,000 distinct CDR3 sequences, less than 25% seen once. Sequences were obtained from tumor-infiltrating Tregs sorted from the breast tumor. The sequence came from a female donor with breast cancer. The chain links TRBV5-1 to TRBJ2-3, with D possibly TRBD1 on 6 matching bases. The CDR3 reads CASSLGKTGSARTDTQYF. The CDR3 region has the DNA TGCGCCAGCAGCTTGGGAAAAACAGGGTCCGCGCGGACAGATACGCAGTATTTT.